This TCR beta chain comes out of a study of T-cell reconstitution after alpha-beta-depleted transplantation in children listed by TCRdb under 2016. The study in broad terms: Using TCR repertoire profiling, the study followed T-cell immune reconstitution in a quantitative way in children after TCRalphabeta/CD19-depleted allogeneic hematopoietic cell transplantation.

At the junction V is shortened by 0 bases and J by 5 bases, with 14 bases in between. Spanning cysteine to phenylalanine, the CDR3 consists of 15 amino acids. Only the CDR3 region is kept as DNA, spanning 45 bases read in frame from base 1. CDR1 and CDR2 are drawn from the germline V gene: SQVTM, ANQGSEA. Interpreted using the paper, the treatment or condition label stands for: allogeneic hematopoietic cell transplantation with graft depleted of TCRalphabeta T cells and CD19 B cells. The children who served as transplant recipients had been given grafts of TCRalphabeta/CD19-depleted allogeneic hematopoietic cells. The study at large found these results: Over the following months the frequencies of hyperexpanded clones went down, and after one year T-cell counts and TCRbeta diversity were mostly credited to newly produced T cells. In some patients, the high TCRbeta diversity seen at day 60 was put down to recipient T cells and intrathymic progenitors that had survived conditioning. The apparently early alphabetaT-cell count recovery about two months after transplant was reportedly dependent on only several hundred rapidly expanded clones derived from non-depleted graft cells.

The library relied on PCR. These reads were obtained on an Illumina HiSeq 2500. TCR library preparation used molecular barcoding, with unique molecular identifiers applied to normalize quantification of the TCRbeta repertoire. TCRdb cleaned the public reads at Q25 with fastp, built clones with MiXCR and kept in-frame beta chains. Every distinct CDR3 protein forms one entry, paired with its most common genes and DNA. A total of around 700,000 distinct CDR3 sequences appear in this sample, around 14% of them only once. The biggest ten clones account for 0.79% of the sample. This clonotype was picked up many times. Its binding antigen is unknown. The input lacks base qualities; no much larger clone sits a single base away.

Recombination linked TRBV29-1 to TRBJ2-1; the best D guess is TRBD2, with 6 bases matching. The specimen comprised PBMCs, sampled before TCRalphabeta/CD19-depleted stem cell transplant. The clonotype originates from a girl aged 2-10 years with congenital amegakaryocytic thrombocytopenia, due to receive a stem cell transplant. For the CDR3, the sequence is CSVEDRREWNNEQFF. The nucleotides read TGCAGCGTTGAAGATAGGAGGGAGTGGAACAATGAGCAGTTCTTC.